The 28 T cell receptor beta chains presented below share a single source sample, sequenced in a study of OX40 agonist ivuxolimab in advanced cancers. Sequencing was performed with immunoSEQ multiplex PCR; in TCRdb, only in-frame clones are kept and a portion is missing. The sample yields roughly 65,000 clones, roughly 82% seen once. Specimen: CD4+ or CD8+ T cells sorted from blood, collected in a trial of the OX40 agonist ivuxolimab. The receptors originated from an adult with an advanced solid tumor such as melanoma, head and neck, liver or kidney cancer.

The V call is TRBV30, the J call TRBJ1-4, with D uncertain. Germline CDR1 reads GTSNPN; CDR2 reads SVGIG (reference sequence). Trimming took off 3 bases at V and 8 bases at J, with 13 bases between the two ends. This CDR3 has 13 amino acids. CDR3 nucleotides: TGTGCCTGGAGCGGTATTTCATCGGAAAAACTGTTTTTT. As protein: CAWSGISSEKLFF.

The J gene is TRBJ2-1, the V gene TRBV6-1, with 7 bases fitting TRBD2. Germline V CDR1 and CDR2: MNHNS, SASEGT. V was pared by 4 bases and J by 0 bases, with 9 bases of the junction left unmatched. The CDR3 totals 17 residues. The CDR3 nucleotides are TGTGCCAGCAGTGTAAAAAGGGGCGGGAGCTCCTACAATGAGCAGTTCTTC. Translating it yields CASSVKRGGSSYNEQFF.

This chain joins TRBV11-2 and TRBJ2-3; 8 positions match TRBD2. CDR1 SGHAT and CDR2 FQNNGV come from the germline V gene. V gave up 3 bases and J gave up 5 bases; unmatched junction bases: 7. There are 15 residues in the CDR3. The CDR3 nucleotides read TGTGCCAGCAGCTTTTTAGCGGGAAAGGTAGATACGCAGTATTTT. Translated: CASSFLAGKVDTQYF.

The chain is built from TRBV9 and TRBJ2-1; 9 positions agree with TRBD1. Losses at the gene ends were 4 bases for V and 12 bases for J; bases not matched to a gene: 11. Germline V gene sequence: CDR1 SGDLS, CDR2 YYNGEE. The CDR3 loop spans 14 amino acids. The CDR3 loop is CASSFSGQGLGQFF. CDR3 bases: TGTGCCAGCAGCTTTTCCGGACAGGGGTTGGGGCAGTTCTTC.

This clone was counted only a few times. The chain carries TRBV9 and TRBJ2-1; D perhaps matches TRBD2 (5 bases). Germline V gene sequence: CDR1 SGDLS, CDR2 YYNGEE. V shed 4 bases and J shed 2 bases, with 13 bases lying between them. This CDR3 comprises 15 residues. The CDR3 DNA reads as TGTGCCAGCAGCCCCCAAGCGGACCCCTACAATGAGCAGTTCTTC. This gives the protein CASSPQADPYNEQFF.

This chain joins TRBV6-1 and TRBJ1-5, with unresolved D. Trimming took 4 bases from V and 0 from J, leaving 7 bases between them. Germline-derived CDR1 and CDR2 are MNHNS and SASEGT. This CDR3 region has 14 residues. CDR3 amino acids: CASSGLFSNQPQHF. For the CDR3, the DNA is TGTGCCAGCAGTGGACTTTTTAGCAATCAGCCCCAGCATTTT.

The gene calls are TRBV30 and TRBJ2-3, with D hard to call. Germline CDR1 and CDR2: GTSNPN and SVGIG (reference sequence). CDR3 length equals 11 residues. Trimming shortened V by 0 bases and J by 6 bases, and 4 bases separated the two germline ends. CDR3 bases: TGTGCCTGGAGTGTACGGGATACGCAGTATTTT. Protein product: CAWSVRDTQYF.

The genes are TRBV28 and TRBJ2-7; TRBD1 aligns across 7 bases. The CDR3 covers 17 residues. The V segment lost 5 bases and the J segment 3 bases; nucleotides outside the gene matches: 16. The germline gives CDR1 MDHEN, CDR2 SYDVKM. CDR3 bases: TGTGCCAGCAGTGCCCGGGCGACAGGGTTGGTGCTCTACGAGCAGTACGTC. This codes for CASSARATGLVLYEQYV.

The rearrangement joins TRBV6-6 to TRBJ2-7; 12 nucleotides agree with TRBD2. V gave up 6 bases and J gave up 2 bases; unmatched junction bases: 5. From germline, CDR1 is MNHNY and CDR2 SVGAGI (reference sequence). This CDR3 is built from 15 residues. In DNA form, the CDR3 reads TGTGCCAGCAGGGCTAGCGGGGGGGCTACCTACGAGCAGTACGTC. Encoded protein: CASRASGGATYEQYV.

V is TRBV23-1 and J is TRBJ2-7, with D possibly being TRBD2 (5 bases). TRBV23-1 carries the ORF label, with uncertain function. Trimming shortened V by 0 bases and J by 4 bases, and 28 bases separated the two germline ends. The CDR3 length is 20 residues. The CDR3 DNA reads TGCGCCAGCAGTCAATCCGGGGTTTCATATCGTTGGTTGGATGGGTACGAGCAGTACTTC. Translating it yields CASSQSGVSYRWLDGYEQYF.

The V gene is TRBV7-2, the J gene TRBJ1-1; no clear D gene. Germline lookup yields CDR1 SGHTA and CDR2 FQGNSA. The V end lost 1 base, the J end lost 0 bases, and 6 bases lay between the germline ends. CDR3 length equals 14 residues. CDR3 sequence reads: CASSLGLVNTEAFF. CDR3 DNA sequence: TGTGCCAGCAGCTTAGGTTTGGTGAACACTGAAGCTTTCTTT.

The chain uses TRBV6-5 and TRBJ2-5; 13 bases fit TRBD2. The CDR3 spans 15 residues. V lost 6 bases and J lost 7; bases outside the gene matches: 8. Germline CDR1 MNHEY, CDR2 SVGAGI. The CDR3 bases are TGTGCCAGCAGCGGGACTAGCGGGGCCATTGGGACCCAGTACTTC. This codes for CASSGTSGAIGTQYF.

The rearrangement links TRBV5-4 to TRBJ1-1; 8 bases map to TRBD1. Trimming removed 2 bases from V and 5 bases from J; junction bases left unmatched: 8. The CDR3 loop spans 15 amino acids. Germline assignment: CDR1 SGHNT and CDR2 YYREEE (reference sequence). CDR3 DNA sequence: TGTGCCAGCAGCTTATTGCAGGGGGCAAGAACTGAAGCTTTCTTT. Translation gives CASSLLQGARTEAFF.

This clone showed up just a few times. Other DNA sequences from this sample encode an identical CDR3 as well. The rearrangement uses TRBV18 and TRBJ1-1; perhaps TRBD1 as D (5 bases). The CDR3 loop spans 13 amino acids. Germline CDR1 is KGHSH and CDR2 is LQKENI. V lost 3 bases and J lost 0, with 5 bases in between. The CDR3, as DNA: TGTGCCAGCTCACCGGGGCTGAACACTGAAGCTTTCTTT. The encoded protein is CASSPGLNTEAFF. Filled out from reference TRBV18 and TRBJ1-1, the complete variable domain reads NAGVMQNPRHLVRRRGQEARLRCSPMKGHSHVYWYRQLPEEGLKFMVYLQKENIIDESGMPKERFSAEFPKEGPSILRIQQVVRGDSAAYFCASSPGLNTEAFFGQGTRLTVV.

The chain is built from TRBV9 and TRBJ2-3, with 7 bases lining up with TRBD1. J lost 4 bases, V lost 4 bases, and 9 bases had no gene match. The V gene's germline CDR1 is SGDLS and CDR2 YYNGEE. The length of the CDR3 is 15 residues. The CDR3, as DNA: TGTGCCAGCAGCCCTACTCCACAGGGGCCAGATACGCAGTATTTT. The encoded protein is CASSPTPQGPDTQYF. Supplemented by reference TRBV9 and TRBJ2-3, the full variable domain reads DSGVTQTPKHLITATGQRVTLRCSPRSGDLSVYWYQQSLDQGLQFLIQYYNGEERAKGNILERFSAQQFPDLHSELNLSSLELGDSALYFCASSPTPQGPDTQYFGPGTRLTVL.

V usage is TRBV28 and J usage is TRBJ2-3; 7 bases fit TRBD2. CDR1 MDHEN and CDR2 SYDVKM come from the germline V gene. The CDR3 contains 14 residues. This CDR3 reads CGSIAGPRSDTQYF. Written as DNA, the CDR3 is TGTGGATCGATAGCGGGTCCGAGGTCAGATACGCAGTATTTT.

The rearrangement links TRBV1 to TRBJ2-1; no DNA check was done on the table's D call, TRBD2. TRBV1 is classified as a pseudogene. The CDR3 loop spans 17 amino acids. CDR3 in DNA: TGCACCAGCAGCCAAGATTTGGAGGGGGGGGCAGACAATGAGCAGTTCTTC. Protein sequence: CTSSQDLEGGADNEQFF.

The chain employs TRBV7-9 and TRBJ1-1; D is perhaps TRBD1 (6 bases). V was cut by 6 bases and J by 3 bases, with 11 bases left in between. Germline lookup yields CDR1 SEHNR and CDR2 FQNEAQ (reference sequence). The CDR3 has 13 residues. The CDR3 is CASRPDRHTEAFF. Here the CDR3 DNA reads TGTGCCAGCAGACCCGACAGGCACACTGAAGCTTTCTTT.

The chain couples TRBV4-1 to TRBJ2-7, with no clear D. Germline loops: CDR1 MGHRA, CDR2 YSYEKL. The CDR3 spans 14 residues. The V and J ends lost 0 bases and 3 bases respectively, with 9 bases between them. Here the CDR3 reads CASSQDQQYYEQYF. The CDR3 nucleotides are TGCGCCAGCAGCCAAGATCAACAATACTACGAGCAGTACTTC.

This chain links TRBV18 with TRBJ1-1; no clear D gene. Per germline, CDR1 KGHSH and CDR2 LQKENI. CDR3 length: 13 residues. The ends were cut back, 2 bases at V and 1 base at J, with 5 bases in the middle. CDR3 sequence: CASSPEQNTEAFF. DNA of the CDR3: TGTGCCAGCTCACCAGAACAGAACACTGAAGCTTTCTTT.

The CDR3 coding sequence is TGTGCCAGTAGAGGCGGGGGGAGCTATGGCTACACCTTC. As protein: CASRGGGSYGYTF. This rearrangement joins TRBV19 to TRBJ1-2, with D perhaps matching TRBD1 (5 bases). This CDR3 has 13 residues. The germline CDR1 and CDR2 sequences are LNHDA and SQIVND (reference sequence). Trimming removed 6 bases from V and 4 bases from J, with 12 bases in between.

The chain joins TRBV27 to TRBJ2-6; 12 nucleotides line up with TRBD2. V lost 5 bases to trimming and J lost 4 bases; unmatched junction nucleotides: 6. In germline, CDR1 is MNHEY, CDR2 SMNVEV (reference sequence). The CDR3 is 17 amino acids. The CDR3 loop reads CASSPPSGRVGANVLTF. CDR3 DNA sequence: TGTGCCAGCAGTCCCCCTAGCGGGAGGGTGGGGGCCAACGTCCTGACTTTC.

This chain joins TRBV30 and TRBJ2-3; D remains ambiguous. CDR1 GTSNPN and CDR2 SVGIG come from the germline V gene (reference sequence). Trimming cost V 1 base and J 2 bases, with 10 bases left between them. The CDR3 runs to 14 residues. This CDR3 reads CAWSEGQVTDTQYF. CDR3 bases: TGTGCCTGGAGTGAGGGCCAGGTCACAGATACGCAGTATTTT.

The chain couples TRBV27 to TRBJ1-5; the D gene is possibly TRBD1 (6 bases). The CDR3 is made up of 15 amino acids. The V end lost 7 bases, the J end lost 3 bases, and 16 bases lay between the germline ends. Looked up from germline, CDR1 is MNHEY and CDR2 is SMNVEV (reference sequence). This CDR3 is CASNPPGQFNQPQHF. The CDR3, as DNA: TGTGCCAGCAATCCCCCCGGACAGTTCAATCAGCCCCAGCATTTT.

The V call is TRBV21-1, the J call TRBJ2-7; TRBD2 is the table's D call, not checked against the DNA. TRBV21-1 is a pseudogene segment. This CDR3 has 15 residues. CDR3 amino acids: CASIALLAGEGEQYF. As DNA, the CDR3 is TGTGCCAGCATCGCCCTACTAGCGGGAGAGGGCGAGCAGTACTTC.

V is TRBV28 and J is TRBJ2-3, with D possibly TRBD2 on 6 matching bases. This CDR3 is 14 amino acids long. Germline V lookup: CDR1 MDHEN, CDR2 SYDVKM. Trimming removed 7 bases at V and 2 bases at J, with 13 bases between. CDR3 DNA sequence: TGTGCCAGCAAAGGGGAGGCGGCCACAGATACGCAGTATTTT. Its protein product is CASKGEAATDTQYF.

This chain joins TRBV5-1 and TRBJ2-3; TRBD2 is a possible D gene (5 bases). The ends were cut back, 4 bases at V and 0 bases at J, with 15 bases in the middle. The CDR3 has 16 residues. Looked up from germline, CDR1 is SGHRS and CDR2 is YFSETQ. The CDR3 region is CASSPGGLASTDTQYF. The CDR3 region has the DNA TGCGCCAGCAGCCCGGGCGGACTGGCTAGCACAGATACGCAGTATTTT.

This chain links TRBV4-3 with TRBJ2-1; tentative D call: TRBD2 (5 bases). Germline V gives CDR1 LGHNA, CDR2 YSLEER. The V and J ends lost 0 bases and 4 bases respectively, with 22 bases between them. The CDR3 sequence is 19 residues long. CDR3 region: CASSQDPLGPAGIYNEQFF. DNA for the CDR3: TGCGCCAGCAGCCAAGATCCACTCGGCCCCGCCGGGATTTACAATGAGCAGTTCTTC.